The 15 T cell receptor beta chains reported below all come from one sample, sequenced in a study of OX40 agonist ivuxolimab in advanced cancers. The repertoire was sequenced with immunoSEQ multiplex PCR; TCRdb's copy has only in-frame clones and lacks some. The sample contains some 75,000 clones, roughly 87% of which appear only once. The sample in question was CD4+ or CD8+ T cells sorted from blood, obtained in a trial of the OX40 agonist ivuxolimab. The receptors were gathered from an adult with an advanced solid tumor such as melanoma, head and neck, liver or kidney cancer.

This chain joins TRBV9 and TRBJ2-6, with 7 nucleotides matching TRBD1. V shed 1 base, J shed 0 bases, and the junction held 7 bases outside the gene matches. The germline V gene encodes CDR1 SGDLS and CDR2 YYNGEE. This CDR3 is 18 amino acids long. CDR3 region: CASSVRDRPYSGANVLTF. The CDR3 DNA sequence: TGTGCCAGCAGCGTACGGGACAGACCATACTCTGGGGCCAACGTCCTGACTTTC.

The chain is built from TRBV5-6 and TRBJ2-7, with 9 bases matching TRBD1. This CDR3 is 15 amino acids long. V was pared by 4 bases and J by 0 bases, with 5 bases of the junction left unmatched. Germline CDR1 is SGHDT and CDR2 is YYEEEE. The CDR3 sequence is CASSLDRGTSYEQYF. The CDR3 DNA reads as TGTGCCAGCAGCCTAGACAGGGGGACCTCCTACGAGCAGTACTTC.

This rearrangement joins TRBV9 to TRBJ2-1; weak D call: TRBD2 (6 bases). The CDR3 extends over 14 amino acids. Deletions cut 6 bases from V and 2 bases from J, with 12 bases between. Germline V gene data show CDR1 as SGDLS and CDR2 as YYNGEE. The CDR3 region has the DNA TGTGCCAGCAACGGGGGACCGACCTACAATGAGCAGTTCTTC. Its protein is CASNGGPTYNEQFF.

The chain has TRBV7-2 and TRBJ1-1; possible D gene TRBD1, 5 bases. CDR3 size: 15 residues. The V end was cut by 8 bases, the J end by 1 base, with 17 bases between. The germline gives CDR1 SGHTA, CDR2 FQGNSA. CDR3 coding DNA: TGTGCCAGCCAGACGCCCGGGACGACGAACACTGAAGCTTTCTTT. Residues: CASQTPGTTNTEAFF.

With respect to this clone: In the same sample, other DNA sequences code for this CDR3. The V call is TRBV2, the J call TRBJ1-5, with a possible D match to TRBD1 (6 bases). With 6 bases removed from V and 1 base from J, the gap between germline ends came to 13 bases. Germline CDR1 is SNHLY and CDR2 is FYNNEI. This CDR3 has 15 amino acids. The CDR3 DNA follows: TGTGCCAGCAGGGGGGGGCGGGGGAGCAATCAGCCCCAGCATTTT. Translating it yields CASRGGRGSNQPQHF.

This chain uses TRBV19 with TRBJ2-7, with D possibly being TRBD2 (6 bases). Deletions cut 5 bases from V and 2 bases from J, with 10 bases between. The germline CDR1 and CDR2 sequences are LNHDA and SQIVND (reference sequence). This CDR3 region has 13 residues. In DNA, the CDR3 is TGTGCCAGTAGTTGGGGAGGACCCTACGAGCAGTACTTC. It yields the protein CASSWGGPYEQYF.

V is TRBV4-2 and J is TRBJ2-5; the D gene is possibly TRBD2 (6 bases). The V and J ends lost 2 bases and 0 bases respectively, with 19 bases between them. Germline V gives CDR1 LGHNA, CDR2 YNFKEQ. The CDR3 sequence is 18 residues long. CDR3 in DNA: TGTGCCAGCAGCCAAAGGGGATCCCCAGGCGGGAACCAAGAGACCCAGTACTTC. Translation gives CASSQRGSPGGNQETQYF.

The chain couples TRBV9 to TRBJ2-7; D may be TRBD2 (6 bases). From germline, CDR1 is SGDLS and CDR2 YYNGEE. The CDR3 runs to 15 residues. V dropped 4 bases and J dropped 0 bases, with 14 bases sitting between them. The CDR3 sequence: CASSPGGPSSYEQYF. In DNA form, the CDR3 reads TGTGCCAGCAGCCCCGGAGGGCCTAGCTCCTACGAGCAGTACTTC.

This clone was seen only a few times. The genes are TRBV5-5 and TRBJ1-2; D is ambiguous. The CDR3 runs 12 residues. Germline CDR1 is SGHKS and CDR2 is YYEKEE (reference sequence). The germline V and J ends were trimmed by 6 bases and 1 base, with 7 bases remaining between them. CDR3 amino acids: CASTVDNYGYTF. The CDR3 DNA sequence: TGTGCCAGCACTGTCGATAACTATGGCTACACCTTC. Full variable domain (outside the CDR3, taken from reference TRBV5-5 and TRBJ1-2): DAGVTQSPTHLIKTRGQQVTLRCSPISGHKSVSWYQQVLGQGPQFIFQYYEKEERGRGNFPDRFSARQFPNYSSELNVNALLLGDSALYLCASTVDNYGYTFGSGTRLTVV.

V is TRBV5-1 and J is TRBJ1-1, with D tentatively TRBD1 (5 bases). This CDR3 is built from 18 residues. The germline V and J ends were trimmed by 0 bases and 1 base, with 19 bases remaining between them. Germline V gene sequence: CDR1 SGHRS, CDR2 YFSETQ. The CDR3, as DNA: TGCGCCAGCAGCTTGGTTTTGGTCGTGAGAGACAGGAACACTGAAGCTTTCTTT. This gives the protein CASSLVLVVRDRNTEAFF. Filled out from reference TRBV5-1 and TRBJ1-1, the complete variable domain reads KAGVTQTPRYLIKTRGQQVTLSCSPISGHRSVSWYQQTPGQGLQFLFEYFSETQRNKGNFPGRFSGRQFSNSRSEMNVSTLELGDSALYLCASSLVLVVRDRNTEAFFGQGTRLTVV.

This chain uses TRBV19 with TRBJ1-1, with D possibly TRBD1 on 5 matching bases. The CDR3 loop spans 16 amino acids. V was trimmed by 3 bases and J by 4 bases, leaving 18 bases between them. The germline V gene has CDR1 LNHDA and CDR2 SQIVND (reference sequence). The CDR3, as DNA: TGTGCCAGTAGTATTGATCCAGGGAGGGTCACCACTGAAGCTTTCTTT. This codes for CASSIDPGRVTTEAFF.

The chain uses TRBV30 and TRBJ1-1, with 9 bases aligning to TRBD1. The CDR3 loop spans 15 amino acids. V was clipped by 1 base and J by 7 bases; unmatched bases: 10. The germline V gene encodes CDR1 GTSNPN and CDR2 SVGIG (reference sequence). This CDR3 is CAWSGGQGIVFEAFF. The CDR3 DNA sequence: TGTGCCTGGAGTGGGGGACAGGGAATTGTGTTTGAAGCTTTCTTT.

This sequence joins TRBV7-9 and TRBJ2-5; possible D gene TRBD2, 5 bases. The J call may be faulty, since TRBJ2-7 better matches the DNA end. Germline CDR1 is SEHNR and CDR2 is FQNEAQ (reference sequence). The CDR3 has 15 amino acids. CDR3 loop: CASSSFLGSRDEQYF. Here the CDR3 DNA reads TGTGCCAGCAGCTCGTTCCTAGGGAGTAGAGACGAGCAGTACTTC.

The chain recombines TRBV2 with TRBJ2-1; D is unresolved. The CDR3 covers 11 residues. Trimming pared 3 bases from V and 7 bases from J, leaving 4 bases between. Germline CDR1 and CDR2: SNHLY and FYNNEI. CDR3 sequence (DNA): TGTGCCAGCAGTGAGAGGAATGAGCAGTTCTTC. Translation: CASSERNEQFF.

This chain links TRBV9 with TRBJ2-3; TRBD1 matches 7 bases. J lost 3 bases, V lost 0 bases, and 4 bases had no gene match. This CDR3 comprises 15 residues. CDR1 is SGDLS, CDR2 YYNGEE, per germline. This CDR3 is CASSVGDRETDTQYF. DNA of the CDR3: TGTGCCAGCAGCGTAGGTGACAGGGAAACAGATACGCAGTATTTT. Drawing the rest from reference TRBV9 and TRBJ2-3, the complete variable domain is DSGVTQTPKHLITATGQRVTLRCSPRSGDLSVYWYQQSLDQGLQFLIQYYNGEERAKGNILERFSAQQFPDLHSELNLSSLELGDSALYFCASSVGDRETDTQYFGPGTRLTVL.